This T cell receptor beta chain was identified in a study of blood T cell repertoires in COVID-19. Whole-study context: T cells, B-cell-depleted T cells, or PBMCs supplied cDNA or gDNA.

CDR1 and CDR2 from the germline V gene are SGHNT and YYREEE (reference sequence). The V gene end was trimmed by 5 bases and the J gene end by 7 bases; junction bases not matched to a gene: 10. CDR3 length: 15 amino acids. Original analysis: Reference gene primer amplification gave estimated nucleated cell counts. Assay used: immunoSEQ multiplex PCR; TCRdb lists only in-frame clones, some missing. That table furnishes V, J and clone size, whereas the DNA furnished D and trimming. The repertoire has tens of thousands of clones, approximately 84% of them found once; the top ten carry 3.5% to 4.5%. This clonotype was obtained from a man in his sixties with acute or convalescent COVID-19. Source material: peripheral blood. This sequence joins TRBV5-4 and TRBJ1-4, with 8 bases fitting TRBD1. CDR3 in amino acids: CASSSSGQGSEKLFF. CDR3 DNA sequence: TGTGCCAGCAGTTCATCCGGACAGGGAAGTGAAAAACTGTTTTTT. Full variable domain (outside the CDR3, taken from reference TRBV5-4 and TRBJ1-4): ETGVTQSPTHLIKTRGQQVTLRCSSQSGHNTVSWYQQALGQGPQFIFQYYREEENGRGNFPPRFSGLQFPNYSSELNVNALELDDSALYLCASSSSGQGSEKLFFGSGTQLSVL.